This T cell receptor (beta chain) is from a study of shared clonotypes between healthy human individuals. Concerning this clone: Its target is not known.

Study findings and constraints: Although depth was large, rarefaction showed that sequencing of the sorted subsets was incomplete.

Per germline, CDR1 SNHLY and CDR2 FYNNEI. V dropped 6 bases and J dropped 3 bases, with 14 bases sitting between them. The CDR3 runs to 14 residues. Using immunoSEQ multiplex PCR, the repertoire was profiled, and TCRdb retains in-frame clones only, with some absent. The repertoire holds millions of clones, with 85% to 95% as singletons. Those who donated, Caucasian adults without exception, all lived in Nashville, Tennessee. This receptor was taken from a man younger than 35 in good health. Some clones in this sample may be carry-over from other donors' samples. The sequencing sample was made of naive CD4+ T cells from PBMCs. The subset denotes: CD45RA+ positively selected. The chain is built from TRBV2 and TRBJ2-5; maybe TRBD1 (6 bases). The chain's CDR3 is CASRSSRGKETQYF. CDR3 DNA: TGTGCCAGCAGGAGTTCAAGGGGGAAAGAGACCCAGTACTTC.